Each of the 30 T cell receptor beta chains below was sequenced from the same sample in a study of blood T cell repertoires in COVID-19 (dated by TCRdb to about 2020). The protocol used for the library was the immunoSEQ multiplex PCR assay. Imported from immuneACCESS, the table was reduced by TCRdb to in-frame sequences with V and J called. These copies leave out some clones; in studies compared against another copy, an unresolved V gene accounts for under half, and the cause of the remainder is not known. The sample table shows 300,000 to 400,000 clones, and approximately 86% are seen once. Together, the top ten hold around 2.9% of the sample. Sequenced material: peripheral blood. All receptors derive from a human donor in a cohort sampled during active COVID-19.

The V and J genes are TRBV19 and TRBJ1-1; D not resolved. Trimming stripped 6 bases from V and 5 bases from J, with 13 bases between. Germline values: CDR1 LNHDA, CDR2 SQIVND (reference sequence). This CDR3 contains 13 residues. The CDR3 DNA is TGTGCCAGTAGAAGACCCGGAGGGACTGAAGCTTTCTTT. Its translation is CASRRPGGTEAFF.

The chain recombines TRBV6-5 with TRBJ1-6; TRBD1 agrees at 10 bases. Trimming at V came to 6 bases and at J to 10 bases, leaving 3 bases not matched to a gene. Germline values: CDR1 MNHEY, CDR2 SVGAGI. The CDR3 contains 13 residues. This CDR3 reads CASSGTGESPLHF. The CDR3 DNA is TGTGCCAGCAGCGGGACAGGGGAATCACCCCTCCACTTT.

V and J are TRBV2 and TRBJ2-7; TRBD1 aligns across 9 bases. This CDR3 comprises 15 residues. Germline CDR1 and CDR2: SNHLY and FYNNEI. V trimming: 3 bases; J trimming: 4 bases; junction bases outside the gene matches: 7. CDR3 in DNA: TGTGCCAGCAGTGACCCGGACAGGGGAAGGTACGAGCAGTACTTC. Its protein is CASSDPDRGRYEQYF. The complete variable domain, with remaining parts taken from reference TRBV2 and TRBJ2-7, reads EPEVTQTPSHQVTQMGQEVILRCVPISNHLYFYWYRQILGQKVEFLVSFYNNEISEKSEIFDDQFSVERPDGSNFTLKIRSTKLEDSAMYFCASSDPDRGRYEQYFGPGTRLTVT.

The chain combines TRBV27 with TRBJ2-1; possible D gene TRBD1, 6 bases. The CDR3 is 16 amino acids. V was cut by 6 bases and J by 2 bases, with 17 bases left in between. In germline, CDR1 is MNHEY, CDR2 SMNVEV (reference sequence). The CDR3 region has the DNA TGTGCCAGCAGGACAGGTCACTCCATGACCTACAATGAGCAGTTCTTC. Its translation is CASRTGHSMTYNEQFF.

The chain links TRBV7-9 to TRBJ1-1; 7 bases are shared with TRBD1. Germline CDR1 SEHNR, CDR2 FQNEAQ (reference sequence). CDR3 length equals 15 residues. After removal of 4 bases from V and 0 bases from J, the junction contained 5 bases not matched to a gene. As DNA, the CDR3 is TGTGCCAGCAGCTCCTACAGGGGTTTGAACACTGAAGCTTTCTTT. Residues: CASSSYRGLNTEAFF.

The chain couples TRBV9 to TRBJ2-1; no clear D gene. The CDR3 extends over 13 amino acids. Trimming took 0 bases from V and 4 from J, leaving 5 bases between them. Germline-derived CDR1 and CDR2 are SGDLS and YYNGEE. The CDR3 DNA sequence: TGTGCCAGCAGCGTAGGAGTGTACAATGAGCAGTTCTTC. Its translation: CASSVGVYNEQFF.

V is TRBV2 and J is TRBJ2-5; possible D gene TRBD2, 6 bases. Looked up from germline, CDR1 is SNHLY and CDR2 is FYNNEI. The CDR3 totals 16 residues. Trimming cost V 8 bases and J 2 bases, with 21 bases left between them. The CDR3 DNA follows: TGTGCCAGCCGTCTTCTCTACGGGGGTAGGCAAGAGACCCAGTACTTC. The encoded protein is CASRLLYGGRQETQYF.

V usage is TRBV12-3 or TRBV12-4 and J usage is TRBJ1-4; D remains unclear. CDR3 length equals 13 residues. Trimming removed 8 bases from V and 3 bases from J, with 10 bases in between. The CDR3 is CASSLVANEKLFF. Here the CDR3 DNA reads TGTGCCAGCTCTCTGGTAGCTAATGAAAAACTGTTTTTT.

In this sample, this clone turned up a few times. The chain is built from TRBV6-5 and TRBJ2-1; a weak D match, TRBD2 (5 bases). Trimming removed 7 bases at V and 0 bases at J, with 10 bases between. Germline CDR1 is MNHEY and CDR2 is SVGAGI. There are 14 residues in the CDR3. Here the CDR3 DNA reads TGTGCCAGCATTTCACTAGGCTCCTACAATGAGCAGTTCTTC. This encodes CASISLGSYNEQFF.

The chain joins TRBV27 to TRBJ1-2, with a weak D call TRBD1 (5 bases). V was pared by 2 bases and J by 8 bases, with 18 bases between. Germline assignment: CDR1 MNHEY and CDR2 SMNVEV (reference sequence). This CDR3 comprises 15 residues. CDR3 nucleotides: TGTGCCAGCAGTTTAATGGGACTGCAGTCGGGGGGCTACACCTTC. Translation gives CASSLMGLQSGGYTF.

In this sample, this clone turned up a few times. Here the CDR3 DNA reads TGTGCCAGCAGAATAGCGGGAGCTGAGACCCAGTACTTC. This sequence encodes CASRIAGAETQYF. This sequence joins TRBV28 and TRBJ2-5; TRBD2 matches at 9 bases. Germline CDR1 MDHEN, CDR2 SYDVKM. The CDR3 is 13 amino acids. The ends lost 6 bases at V and 5 bases at J; junction bases unmatched: 4.

The chain has TRBV5-4 and TRBJ2-2; tentative D call: TRBD2 (5 bases). V was clipped by 2 bases and J by 5 bases, with 7 bases between them. CDR1 and CDR2 (germline): SGHNT, YYREEE (reference sequence). The CDR3 has 13 residues. The CDR3 is CASSFRGTGELFF. CDR3 DNA sequence: TGTGCCAGCAGCTTTAGAGGGACCGGGGAGCTGTTTTTT.

The chain links TRBV19 to TRBJ1-1, with 12 positions matching TRBD1. The CDR3 runs 17 residues. Trimming at V came to 5 bases and at J to 6 bases, leaving 13 bases not matched to a gene. CDR1 and CDR2 from the germline V gene are LNHDA and SQIVND (reference sequence). Here the CDR3 DNA reads TGTGCCAGTAGTCCACACGGGACAGGGGGCGCAGGGGCTGAAGCTTTCTTT. It yields the protein CASSPHGTGGAGAEAFF.

Here the CDR3 DNA reads TGTGCCAGCAGCCAAGACCAAACCTACAATGAGCAGTTCTTC. Translation: CASSQDQTYNEQFF. This chain links TRBV3-1 (or the pseudogene TRBV3-2) with TRBJ2-1, with D unresolved. V was pared by 0 bases and J by 2 bases, with 5 bases between. In germline, CDR1 is LGHDT, CDR2 YNNKEL (reference sequence). This CDR3 spans 14 amino acids.

This chain uses TRBV28 with TRBJ1-4; the D is unclear. Germline CDR1 and CDR2: MDHEN and SYDVKM. The CDR3 is 13 residues long. Trimming removed 3 bases at V and 8 bases at J, with 10 bases between. The CDR3 coding sequence is TGTGCCAGCAGTTTCCTACCATCCGAAAAACTGTTTTTT. Translated, it gives CASSFLPSEKLFF.

The chain has TRBV19 and TRBJ2-7, with D maybe TRBD2 (5 bases). From germline, CDR1 is LNHDA and CDR2 SQIVND (reference sequence). V gave up 6 bases and J gave up 0 bases, with 18 bases separating them. This CDR3 comprises 16 residues. This chain's CDR3 is CASSHGLALSSYEQYF. The CDR3 DNA sequence: TGTGCCAGTAGCCACGGTCTAGCCTTAAGCTCCTACGAGCAGTACTTC. Full variable domain (missing parts from reference TRBV19 and TRBJ2-7): DGGITQSPKYLFRKEGQNVTLSCEQNLNHDAMYWYRQDPGQGLRLIYYSQIVNDFQKGDIAEGYSVSREKKESFPLTVTSAQKNPTAFYLCASSHGLALSSYEQYFGPGTRLTVT.

This clone was seen a handful of times. V and J are TRBV5-1 and TRBJ2-2, with 7 bases identical to TRBD2. The CDR3 consists of 16 residues. Germline CDR1 and CDR2: SGHRS and YFSETQ. V shed 1 base and J 3 bases; nucleotides not matched to a gene: 6. CDR3 in DNA: TGCGCCAGCAGCTTGTCGGCGGGAGCGGACACCGGGGAGCTGTTTTTT. Protein sequence: CASSLSAGADTGELFF.

The V call is TRBV3-1 (or the pseudogene TRBV3-2), the J call TRBJ1-2, with D possibly matching TRBD1 (5 bases). Trimming took off 2 bases at V and 8 bases at J, with 9 bases between the two ends. The CDR3 length is 12 residues. Germline V gene data show CDR1 as LGHDT and CDR2 as YNNKEL (reference sequence). The CDR3 sequence: CASSQNRGGYTF. The CDR3 DNA reads as TGTGCCAGCAGCCAAAATCGGGGGGGCTACACCTTC.

The V gene is TRBV7-3, the J gene TRBJ2-7, with unresolved D. The ends were cut back, 4 bases at V and 2 bases at J, with 6 bases in the middle. CDR1 SGHTA and CDR2 FQGTGA come from the germline V gene. This CDR3 contains 12 residues. CDR3 nucleotides: TGTGCCAGCAGCTCCTCCCCCTACGAGCAGTACTTC. Its protein product is CASSSSPYEQYF.

This chain connects TRBV2 to TRBJ1-2; D remains ambiguous. Trimming cost V 6 bases and J 4 bases, with 12 bases left between them. There are 13 residues in the CDR3. The germline gives CDR1 SNHLY, CDR2 FYNNEI. In nucleotides, the CDR3 is TGTGCCAGCAGCGCCGGACTGGGCTATGGCTACACCTTC. It codes for CASSAGLGYGYTF.

The J gene is TRBJ2-4, the V gene TRBV15; no clear D gene. V was clipped by 1 base and J by 0 bases, with 7 bases between them. CDR1 is LNHNV, CDR2 YYDKDF, per germline (reference sequence). The CDR3 has 15 amino acids. The DNA for the CDR3 is TGTGCCACCAGCAGAGGAGTCGTAGCCAAAAACATTCAGTACTTC. Protein sequence: CATSRGVVAKNIQYF.

This clone turned up a few times. The chain joins TRBV2 to TRBJ2-7; 8 nucleotides match TRBD1. The CDR3 sequence is 14 residues long. Germline V gene data show CDR1 as SNHLY and CDR2 as FYNNEI. V was pared by 6 bases and J by 4 bases, with 8 bases of the junction left unmatched. The CDR3 region has the DNA TGTGCCAGCAGAAAGCGACAGGGGTGGTACGAGCAGTACTTC. It specifies CASRKRQGWYEQYF.

V gene TRBV4-1 combines with J gene TRBJ2-7; D possibly corresponds to TRBD2 (6 bases). The germline V gene has CDR1 MGHRA and CDR2 YSYEKL. The germline V and J ends were trimmed by 1 base and 4 bases, with 14 bases remaining between them. The CDR3 contains 15 residues. The CDR3 loop reads CASSQGLAVKYEQYF. The DNA of the CDR3 is TGCGCCAGCAGCCAAGGGTTAGCGGTTAAGTACGAGCAGTACTTC.

The chain combines TRBV2 with TRBJ1-5; 9 nucleotides line up with TRBD1. Looked up from germline, CDR1 is SNHLY and CDR2 is FYNNEI. The J segment lost 4 bases and the V segment lost 6 bases, leaving 7 bases of the junction unmatched. The length of the CDR3 is 15 residues. Here the CDR3 DNA reads TGTGCCAGCAGGAGAACAGGGGGCTCGAATCAGCCCCAGCATTTT. Encoded protein: CASRRTGGSNQPQHF. Filled out from reference TRBV2 and TRBJ1-5, the complete variable domain reads EPEVTQTPSHQVTQMGQEVILRCVPISNHLYFYWYRQILGQKVEFLVSFYNNEISEKSEIFDDQFSVERPDGSNFTLKIRSTKLEDSAMYFCASRRTGGSNQPQHFGDGTRLSIL.

The count of this clone is one. The J gene is TRBJ2-5, the V gene TRBV3-1 (or the pseudogene TRBV3-2); TRBD1 agrees at 8 bases. This CDR3 spans 16 amino acids. CDR1 is LGHDT, CDR2 YNNKEL, per germline (reference sequence). V shed 4 bases and J 5 bases; nucleotides not matched to a gene: 12. For the CDR3, the DNA is TGTGCCAGCAGCCGAAACCCCAGGACAGGGCGGGAGACCCAGTACTTC. Translating gives CASSRNPRTGRETQYF.

The chain couples TRBV28 to TRBJ2-1; no clear D. Germline-derived CDR1 and CDR2 are MDHEN and SYDVKM. The ends were cut back, 6 bases at V and 2 bases at J, with 11 bases in the middle. The CDR3 is made up of 14 amino acids. The CDR3 bases are TGTGCCAGCAGCCCCGAGAGTACCTACAATGAGCAGTTCTTC. This translates into CASSPESTYNEQFF.

The CDR3 reads CASSIDTAAGYTF. The CDR3 bases are TGTGCCAGCAGCATCGACACAGCCGCTGGCTACACCTTC. J is TRBJ1-2 and V is TRBV11-2; no firm D call. V was trimmed by 5 bases and J by 7 bases, leaving 14 bases between them. The germline V gene encodes CDR1 SGHAT and CDR2 FQNNGV. The CDR3 loop spans 13 amino acids.

DNA for the CDR3: TGTGCCAGCAGTTTATCGTTTGGGGCCCACGAGCAGTACTTC. Encoded protein: CASSLSFGAHEQYF. The chain couples TRBV27 to TRBJ2-7; a weak D match, TRBD1 (5 bases). The CDR3 is 14 amino acids. CDR1 MNHEY and CDR2 SMNVEV come from the germline V gene (reference sequence). The V and J ends lost 0 bases and 5 bases respectively, with 11 bases between them.

The gene calls are TRBV7-3 and TRBJ1-3, with D possibly being TRBD1 (6 bases). Germline CDR1 and CDR2: SGHTA and FQGTGA. This CDR3 comprises 17 residues. Trimming cost V 5 bases and J 0 bases, with 17 bases left between them. CDR3 sequence (DNA): TGTGCCAGCAGCCCCCGGACAGCAGTCTTCTCTGGAAACACCATATATTTT. It specifies CASSPRTAVFSGNTIYF.

V gene TRBV3-1 (or the pseudogene TRBV3-2) combines with J gene TRBJ2-1; D is perhaps TRBD2 (7 bases). CDR1 is LGHDT, CDR2 YNNKEL, per germline (reference sequence). The CDR3 sequence is 17 residues long. Between the trimmed V and J ends, which lost 0 bases and 9 bases, there was a span of 21 bases. The CDR3 region has the DNA TGTGCCAGCAGCCAAGATCGGGGGCGGGAGCTCAGGGGTGAGCAGTTCTTC. Protein: CASSQDRGRELRGEQFF.